This T cell receptor (beta chain) stems from a study of spatial heterogeneity in lung cancer. For the study at large: There were consistently more beta-chain sequences detected than alpha-chain sequences. Whole-study results and caveats: It was found that expanded intratumoral alpha and beta TCR counts tracked tumor mutation counts.

TCRdb reprocessed the 5' RACE reads via MiXCR and lists one record per CDR3 protein. Among about 100,000 distinct CDR3 sequences listed, 4% to 4.5% were seen once. This clonotype was counted at least ten times. Its target is not known. The V segment lost 3 bases and the J segment 9 bases; nucleotides outside the gene matches: 5. There are 13 residues in the CDR3. Germline-derived CDR1 and CDR2 are MDHEN and SYDVKM. As for time point: sample taken at primary tumor resection. No cells were sorted before sequencing. The whole RNA sequenced was extracted from tumor, nontumor lung or frozen PBMC. This specimen consisted of lung tumor tissue, obtained at surgery. The chain uses TRBV28 and TRBJ2-4; 7 bases agree with TRBD2. The TCR was taken from a male donor with early-stage non-small cell lung cancer. The CDR3 here is CASSLAGVGIQYF. As DNA, the CDR3 is TGTGCCAGCAGTTTGGCGGGAGTGGGCATTCAGTACTTC. The complete variable domain, with remaining parts taken from reference TRBV28 and TRBJ2-4, reads DVKVTQSSRYLVKRTGEKVFLECVQDMDHENMFWYRQDPGLGLRLIYFSYDVKMKEKGDIPEGYSVSREKKERFSLILESASTNQTSMYLCASSLAGVGIQYFGAGTRLSVL.